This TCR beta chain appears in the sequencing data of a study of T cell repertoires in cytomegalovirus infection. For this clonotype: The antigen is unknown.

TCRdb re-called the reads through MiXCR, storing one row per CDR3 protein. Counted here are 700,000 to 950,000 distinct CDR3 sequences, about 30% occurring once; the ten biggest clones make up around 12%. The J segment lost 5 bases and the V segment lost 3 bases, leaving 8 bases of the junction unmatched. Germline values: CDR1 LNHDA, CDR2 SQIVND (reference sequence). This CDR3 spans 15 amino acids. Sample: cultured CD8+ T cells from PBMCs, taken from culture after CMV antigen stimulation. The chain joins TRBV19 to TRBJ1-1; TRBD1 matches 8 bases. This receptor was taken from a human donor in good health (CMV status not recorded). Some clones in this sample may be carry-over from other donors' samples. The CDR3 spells CASSIDRGVGTEAFF. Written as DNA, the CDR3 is TGTGCCAGTAGTATTGACAGGGGAGTGGGGACTGAAGCTTTCTTT. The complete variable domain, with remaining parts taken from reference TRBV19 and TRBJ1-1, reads DGGITQSPKYLFRKEGQNVTLSCEQNLNHDAMYWYRQDPGQGLRLIYYSQIVNDFQKGDIAEGYSVSREKKESFPLTVTSAQKNPTAFYLCASSIDRGVGTEAFFGQGTRLTVV.